These 24 T cell receptor beta chains were all obtained from the same sample, sequenced in a study of identical twins. TCRdb analysed the 5' RACE reads with MiXCR anew, one entry per CDR3 protein. The data show about 900,000 distinct CDR3 sequences, 12% seen once. The sample also formed part of further work on yellow fever vaccine responses in identical twins.

The sample consisted of PBMCs. The receptors come from a woman aged 18-35 years in good health.

This clonotype was recorded many times. V gene TRBV5-1 combines with J gene TRBJ2-7, with 12 positions matching TRBD1. Germline loops: CDR1 SGHRS, CDR2 YFSETQ. V lost 4 bases, J lost 4 bases, and 9 bases stayed unmatched. The CDR3 extends over 16 amino acids. In nucleotides, the CDR3 is TGCGCCAGCAGCATCATGCCGGGACAGGGGGCGTACGAGCAGTACTTC. It is translated as CASSIMPGQGAYEQYF.

This clonotype appeared a few times. The gene calls are TRBV27 and TRBJ2-5; 9 bases are shared with TRBD1. Losses at the gene ends were 5 bases for V and 5 bases for J; bases not matched to a gene: 9. CDR1 is MNHEY, CDR2 SMNVEV, per germline (reference sequence). CDR3 length: 15 amino acids. CDR3 residues: CASSGGTGKTETQYF. The CDR3 DNA reads as TGTGCCAGCAGTGGGGGGACAGGGAAGACTGAGACCCAGTACTTC.

This clonotype was observed many times. V usage is TRBV4-1 and J usage is TRBJ1-5; the D is unclear. Germline V CDR1 and CDR2: MGHRA, YSYEKL. The CDR3 runs to 20 residues. V was trimmed by 3 bases and J by 0 bases, leaving 24 bases between them. This CDR3 reads CASSQVNYVKHPYSNQPQHF. Written as DNA, the CDR3 is TGCGCCAGCAGCCAGGTAAATTACGTCAAACACCCGTATAGCAATCAGCCCCAGCATTTT.

This sequence joins TRBV20-1 and TRBJ2-5; D tentatively reads TRBD1 or TRBD2 (5 bases each). The CDR3 runs 13 residues. The V and J ends lost 3 bases and 5 bases respectively, with 13 bases between them. Germline assignment: CDR1 DFQATT and CDR2 SNEGSKA (reference sequence). In nucleotides, the CDR3 is TGCAGTGCTAGTTTGGGGGTCCGTGAGACCCAGTACTTC. This translates into CSASLGVRETQYF.

J is TRBJ1-3 and V is TRBV13; D remains unclear. Germline CDR1 is PRHDT and CDR2 is FYEKMQ (reference sequence). The CDR3 totals 15 residues. The V gene lost 2 bases and the J gene lost 0 bases, with 8 bases spanning the gap. The CDR3 sequence: CASSLNKFSGNTIYF. The CDR3 coding sequence is TGTGCCAGCAGCTTAAATAAATTCTCTGGAAACACCATATATTTT.

This clonotype was observed a handful of times. V and J are TRBV6-2 or TRBV6-3 and TRBJ2-1, with D perhaps matching TRBD1 (5 bases). The V gene's germline CDR1 is MNHEY and CDR2 SVGEGT. This CDR3 is 17 amino acids long. Trimming removed 2 bases at V and 5 bases at J, with 19 bases between. The CDR3 coding sequence is TGTGCCAGCAGTTACAAATCCCGACGACAGACCAACAATGAGCAGTTCTTC. Amino acid sequence: CASSYKSRRQTNNEQFF.

This clonotype was counted ten times or more. Its ends do not fully match the called genes, so a read error is possible. This chain connects TRBV7-9 to TRBJ1-1; no firm D call. Per germline, CDR1 SEHNR and CDR2 FQNEAQ (reference sequence). The CDR3 has 13 residues. The CDR3 is CASSFDGNTEAFF. CDR3 nucleotides: TGCGCCAGCAGCTTCGACGGTAACACTGAAGCTTTCTTT.

This sequence joins TRBV9 and TRBJ2-1, with D possibly TRBD2 on 6 matching bases. The CDR3 contains 17 residues. V dropped 5 bases and J dropped 4 bases, with 22 bases sitting between them. In germline, CDR1 is SGDLS, CDR2 YYNGEE. CDR3 amino acids: CASRSGTSPPPYNEQFF. CDR3 DNA sequence: TGTGCCAGCAGGTCGGGGACTTCCCCACCTCCTTACAATGAGCAGTTCTTC.

The rearrangement uses TRBV3-1 and TRBJ2-1, with TRBD2 identical over 8 bases. Germline-derived CDR1 and CDR2 are LGHDT and YNNKEL (reference sequence). J lost 5 bases, V lost 6 bases, and 6 bases had no gene match. The CDR3 has 14 amino acids. In nucleotides, the CDR3 is TGTGCCAGCAGTCGAGCGGGGGAGCACAATGAGCAGTTCTTC. Its translation is CASSRAGEHNEQFF.

The table lists this clonotype with a few counts. The chain is built from TRBV28 and TRBJ1-6; D may be TRBD1 (5 bases). V was clipped by 3 bases and J by 10 bases, with 13 bases between them. This CDR3 spans 14 amino acids. In germline, CDR1 is MDHEN, CDR2 SYDVKM. CDR3: CASSLDTGRSPLHF. The CDR3 DNA follows: TGTGCCAGCAGTTTGGACACGGGGCGGTCACCCCTCCACTTT.

This chain links TRBV7-6 with TRBJ2-2, with D hard to call. The V gene's germline CDR1 is SGHVS and CDR2 FNYEAQ. The V gene lost 5 bases and the J gene lost 3 bases, with 13 bases spanning the gap. This CDR3 is 15 amino acids long. In DNA, the CDR3 is TGTGCCAGCAGCCCTATTTTCACGGACACCGGGGAGCTGTTTTTT. It specifies CASSPIFTDTGELFF.

The chain carries TRBV5-4 and TRBJ1-1, with D tentatively TRBD1 (5 bases). Trimming removed 4 bases from V and 5 bases from J, with 18 bases in between. Germline assignment: CDR1 SGHNT and CDR2 YYREEE (reference sequence). The length of the CDR3 is 15 residues. The CDR3 DNA is TGTGCCAGCAGCAGGGGCAGGTCGTTTGGGACTGAAGCTTTCTTT. Translated: CASSRGRSFGTEAFF.

The chain uses TRBV12-3 or TRBV12-4 and TRBJ2-2; possible D gene TRBD2, 6 bases. With 5 bases removed from V and 7 bases from J, the gap between germline ends came to 14 bases. The CDR3 sequence is 14 residues long. The CDR3 DNA sequence: TGTGCCAGCAGTGCGGGGCCTCAAGGCGGGGAGCTGTTTTTT. Translated: CASSAGPQGGELFF.

This clonotype came up many times. The genes are TRBV12-3 or TRBV12-4 and TRBJ2-3; D perhaps matches TRBD2 (6 bases). The CDR3 contains 13 residues. Trimming removed 4 bases from V and 3 bases from J, with 8 bases in between. The chain's CDR3 is CASSSAGTDTQYF. The CDR3, as DNA: TGTGCCAGCAGTTCCGCGGGGACAGATACGCAGTATTTT.

V gene TRBV21-1 combines with J gene TRBJ2-5; TRBD1, the D gene given by the table, was not confirmed from the DNA. TRBV21-1 is a listed pseudogene. The CDR3 length is 17 residues. The CDR3 here is CASSKRDRTPVQETQYF. CDR3 DNA: TGTGCCAGCAGCAAACGTGACAGGACGCCAGTACAAGAGACCCAGTACTTC.

The chain employs TRBV19 and TRBJ2-7, with D hard to call. The germline gives CDR1 LNHDA, CDR2 SQIVND (reference sequence). CDR3 size: 13 residues. V was shortened by 4 bases and J by 2 bases, with 9 bases between the two germline ends. The CDR3 spells CASSRRSTYEQYF. The CDR3 DNA follows: TGTGCCAGTAGTAGGCGGTCAACCTACGAGCAGTACTTC.

The V and J genes are TRBV7-8 and TRBJ1-2; a possible D gene is TRBD1 (5 bases). CDR1 and CDR2 from the germline V gene are SGHVS and FQNEAQ. Trimming pared 4 bases from V and 3 bases from J, leaving 12 bases between. CDR3 length: 14 residues. This chain's CDR3 is CASSSHETDYGYTF. For the CDR3, the DNA is TGTGCCAGCAGCTCCCACGAGACAGACTATGGCTACACCTTC.

The rearrangement joins TRBV23-1 to TRBJ2-3; 11 bases fit TRBD1. TRBV23-1 is identified as an open reading frame with a role that is uncertain. The CDR3 extends over 20 amino acids. V lost 1 base, J lost 6 bases, and 18 bases stayed unmatched. The CDR3 coding sequence is TGCGCCAGCAGTCAATGGGGGACAGGGGGTAGTTTTGACAATTTGGATACGCAGTATTTT. It codes for CASSQWGTGGSFDNLDTQYF.

The table lists this clonotype with many counts. The V gene is TRBV27, the J gene TRBJ2-1; D is possibly TRBD1 or TRBD2 (5 bases each). Trimming removed 3 bases from V and 8 bases from J, with 17 bases in between. This CDR3 contains 15 residues. The V gene's germline CDR1 is MNHEY and CDR2 SMNVEV (reference sequence). The CDR3 here is CASSFGTRAWDEQFF. The CDR3 bases are TGTGCCAGCAGTTTTGGGACCAGGGCCTGGGATGAGCAGTTCTTC.

This clonotype has only a few counts. The chain is built from TRBV20-1 and TRBJ2-7, with D maybe TRBD2 (6 bases). This CDR3 contains 14 residues. The germline V and J ends were trimmed by 4 bases and 0 bases, with 13 bases remaining between them. CDR1 DFQATT and CDR2 SNEGSKA come from the germline V gene (reference sequence). CDR3 amino acids: CSAKGGVSSYEQYF. CDR3 nucleotide sequence: TGCAGTGCTAAGGGCGGGGTCAGCTCCTACGAGCAGTACTTC.

This clonotype occurred a few times. This chain uses TRBV20-1 with TRBJ2-1, with no clear D. Germline V gene lookup returns CDR1 DFQATT and CDR2 SNEGSKA (reference sequence). The CDR3 covers 17 residues. Between the trimmed V and J ends, which lost 0 bases and 0 bases, there was a span of 15 bases. For the CDR3, the DNA is TGCAGTGCTAGAGACGCCGGGCCCCTAAGCTCCTACAATGAGCAGTTCTTC. Its translation is CSARDAGPLSSYNEQFF.

This chain connects TRBV12-3 or TRBV12-4 to TRBJ2-1, with 8 positions matching TRBD2. Trimming cost V 7 bases and J 5 bases; bases outside gene matches: 7. The CDR3 is 14 residues long. The DNA for the CDR3 is TGTGCCAGCACCCTGGGCGGGGGGAACAATGAGCAGTTCTTC. Amino acid sequence: CASTLGGGNNEQFF.

A remark on this clonotype: Germline is not matched at one junction end, which may reflect a read error. The chain has TRBV25-1 and TRBJ2-1, with D tentatively TRBD1 (7 bases). CDR1 and CDR2 from the germline V gene are MGHDK and SYGVNS. CDR3 size: 14 residues. CDR3 region: CASSELGGGHELFF. In DNA, the CDR3 is TGTGCCAGCAGTGAATTAGGAGGGGGCCATGAGCTGTTCTTC.

V and J are TRBV10-3 and TRBJ2-1; D possibly corresponds to TRBD2 (6 bases). Germline CDR1 and CDR2: ENHRY and SYGVKD. This CDR3 spans 14 amino acids. Trimming cost V 6 bases and J 2 bases, with 11 bases left between them. CDR3 protein: CAISPEGPYNEQFF. The CDR3 region has the DNA TGTGCCATCAGCCCGGAGGGCCCCTACAATGAGCAGTTCTTC.